The 19 T cell receptor beta chains reported below all come from one sample, sequenced in a study of OX40 agonist ivuxolimab in advanced cancers. The table came from immunoSEQ multiplex PCR; TCRdb's copy has only in-frame clones and leaves some out. The sample lists roughly 27,000 clones, about 86% occurring once. This material consisted of CD4+ or CD8+ T cells sorted from blood, taken in a trial of the OX40 agonist ivuxolimab. The source of these receptors is an adult with an advanced solid tumor such as melanoma, head and neck, liver or kidney cancer.

V is TRBV13 and J is TRBJ2-2; the D is unclear. V was clipped by 0 bases and J by 5 bases, with 4 bases between them. This CDR3 has 13 residues. The germline gives CDR1 PRHDT, CDR2 FYEKMQ (reference sequence). This chain's CDR3 is CASSLGGTGELFF. In DNA form, the CDR3 reads TGTGCCAGCAGCTTAGGGGGAACCGGGGAGCTGTTTTTT.

The rearrangement uses TRBV25-1 and TRBJ2-7; D is possibly TRBD1 or TRBD2 (5 bases each). The length of the CDR3 is 15 residues. CDR1 is MGHDK and CDR2 is SYGVNS in the germline V gene. V shed 7 bases and J shed 2 bases, with 18 bases lying between them. The CDR3 here is CASKPSGTSPYEQYF. Here the CDR3 DNA reads TGTGCCAGCAAACCCTCAGGGACGTCCCCCTACGAGCAGTACTTC.

The chain joins TRBV5-1 to TRBJ1-1; 9 nucleotides align to TRBD1. The CDR3 extends over 13 amino acids. Germline V gene data show CDR1 as SGHRS and CDR2 as YFSETQ. V lost 4 bases and J lost 4; bases outside the gene matches: 2. The DNA for the CDR3 is TGCGCCAGCAGCCCGGACAGGGGCACTGAAGCTTTCTTT. As protein: CASSPDRGTEAFF.

J is TRBJ2-1 and V is TRBV5-6; D not resolved. Trimming removed 4 bases from V and 0 bases from J, with 14 bases in between. The CDR3 totals 16 residues. Germline V CDR1 and CDR2: SGHDT, YYEEEE. This chain's CDR3 is CASSVAGLSSYNEQFF. The CDR3 coding sequence is TGTGCCAGCAGCGTGGCTGGGCTAAGCTCCTACAATGAGCAGTTCTTC.

The rearrangement joins TRBV12-5 to TRBJ2-5; D may be TRBD1 or TRBD2 (5 bases each). V lost 1 base, J lost 1 base, and 16 bases lay in between. CDR3 length: 17 amino acids. Germline CDR1 and CDR2: LGHNT and FRNRAP. CDR3 region: CASGLGLRDVSQETQYF. The CDR3 DNA sequence: TGTGCTAGTGGTTTGGGACTCCGGGACGTAAGCCAAGAGACCCAGTACTTC.

V usage is TRBV7-9 and J usage is TRBJ1-6; D is perhaps TRBD1 (5 bases). CDR1 is SEHNR and CDR2 is FQNEAQ in the germline V gene (reference sequence). Trimming took off 4 bases at V and 9 bases at J, with 16 bases between the two ends. CDR3 length: 15 amino acids. The CDR3 DNA reads as TGTGCCAGCAGCTCGTGGCAGGGAGGAGGTTCACCCCTCCACTTT. This codes for CASSSWQGGGSPLHF.

J is TRBJ2-2 and V is TRBV5-5; 8 nucleotides agree with TRBD2. Germline V gene sequence: CDR1 SGHKS, CDR2 YYEKEE (reference sequence). The CDR3 contains 17 residues. After removal of 4 bases from V and 8 bases from J, the junction contained 16 bases not matched to a gene. The CDR3 sequence is CASSPWRGGTSRGELFF. CDR3 DNA sequence: TGTGCCAGCAGCCCATGGAGGGGAGGGACTAGTCGTGGGGAGCTGTTTTTT.

DNA for the CDR3: TGTGCCACTAAAGCAGTAGCGTCGGGGGGGCCCACAGATACGCAGTATTTT. Translation: CATKAVASGGPTDTQYF. V usage is TRBV10-3 and J usage is TRBJ2-3; 8 nucleotides match TRBD2. With 10 bases clipped from V and 2 bases from J, the junction kept 17 bases outside the gene matches. Germline-derived CDR1 and CDR2 are ENHRY and SYGVKD. This CDR3 is built from 17 residues.

This clone came up once. The V gene is TRBV5-1, the J gene TRBJ2-2; 9 bases line up with TRBD2. Germline V CDR1 and CDR2: SGHRS, YFSETQ. J was trimmed by 6 bases and V by 0 bases; bases with no gene match: 6. This CDR3 comprises 16 residues. CDR3 protein: CASSLAPSGTAGELFF. The CDR3 region has the DNA TGCGCCAGCAGCTTGGCCCCTAGCGGGACTGCCGGGGAGCTGTTTTTT.

The chain combines TRBV28 with TRBJ1-4, with D perhaps matching TRBD1 (5 bases). Germline lookup yields CDR1 MDHEN and CDR2 SYDVKM. Trimming removed 6 bases from V and 2 bases from J, with 22 bases in between. The CDR3 is made up of 18 amino acids. The CDR3 reads CASSATSGQDATNEKLFF. In DNA form, the CDR3 reads TGTGCCAGCAGCGCGACGTCGGGGCAGGATGCTACTAATGAAAAACTGTTTTTT.

The chain carries TRBV7-3 and TRBJ2-3; 12 bases align to TRBD2. Per germline, CDR1 SGHTA and CDR2 FQGTGA. V gave up 3 bases and J gave up 2 bases; unmatched junction bases: 12. The CDR3 spans 19 residues. CDR3 in DNA: TGTGCCAGCAGCTTGGAAGCACTAGCGGGAGGAGGGACCACAGATACGCAGTATTTT. Translation gives CASSLEALAGGGTTDTQYF.

The rearrangement joins TRBV7-6 to TRBJ2-1; 10 bases are shared with TRBD1. Trimming took 5 bases from V and 6 from J; bases not matched to a gene: 7. Germline CDR1 reads SGHVS; CDR2 reads FNYEAQ. The CDR3 runs to 15 residues. The CDR3: CASSPSRDRGNEQFF. CDR3 coding DNA: TGTGCCAGCAGCCCGTCCCGGGACAGGGGCAATGAGCAGTTCTTC. Looking up the rest from reference TRBV7-6 and TRBJ2-1 gives the full variable domain: GAGVSQSPRYKVTKRGQDVALRCDPISGHVSLYWYRQALGQGPEFLTYFNYEAQQDKSGLPNDRFSAERPEGSISTLTIQRTEQRDSAMYRCASSPSRDRGNEQFFGPGTRLTVL.

This clone was counted between two and nine times. The chain is built from TRBV4-1 and TRBJ1-6; D ambiguous. The CDR3 has 14 residues. Trimming removed 0 bases at V and 10 bases at J, with 10 bases between. Germline CDR1 reads MGHRA; CDR2 reads YSYEKL. The chain's CDR3 is CASSQDDWNSPLHF. In nucleotides, the CDR3 is TGCGCCAGCAGCCAAGATGATTGGAACTCACCCCTCCACTTT.

The rearrangement uses TRBV19 and TRBJ2-7; D assignment may be TRBD1 or TRBD2 (5 bases each). The CDR3 is 12 amino acids. Germline assignment: CDR1 LNHDA and CDR2 SQIVND (reference sequence). V lost 3 bases to trimming and J lost 5 bases, with 8 bases between them. CDR3: CASSMGRNEQYF. The CDR3 DNA sequence: TGTGCCAGTAGTATGGGACGCAACGAGCAGTACTTC.

As to this clone: Within the sample, other DNA sequences also encode this same CDR3. The rearrangement uses TRBV9 and TRBJ2-1; TRBD2 agrees at 8 bases. CDR1 and CDR2 from the germline V gene are SGDLS and YYNGEE. V was pared by 2 bases and J by 4 bases, with 5 bases of the junction left unmatched. The CDR3 length is 15 residues. The CDR3 sequence is CASSVSGGPYNEQFF. The CDR3 DNA reads TGTGCCAGCAGCGTGAGCGGGGGCCCTTACAATGAGCAGTTCTTC.

Only one count was recorded for this clone. The chain recombines TRBV4-2 with TRBJ2-7, with 9 bases that match TRBD2. This CDR3 has 15 amino acids. The germline gives CDR1 LGHNA, CDR2 YNFKEQ. V was pared by 0 bases and J by 2 bases, with 2 bases of the junction left unmatched. The CDR3 region is CASSQEVAGAYEQYF. CDR3 in DNA: TGTGCCAGCAGCCAAGAGGTAGCGGGGGCCTACGAGCAGTACTTC.

This clone was observed a few times. The V call is TRBV5-1, the J call TRBJ2-5; D unclear. The length of the CDR3 is 12 residues. Germline lookup yields CDR1 SGHRS and CDR2 YFSETQ. With 6 bases removed from V and 0 bases from J, the gap between germline ends came to 6 bases. The CDR3 loop is CASNKYQETQYF. The DNA for the CDR3 is TGCGCCAGCAATAAGTACCAAGAGACCCAGTACTTC.

V and J are TRBV7-2 and TRBJ1-6; TRBD1 is a possible D gene (6 bases). The V gene lost 5 bases and the J gene lost 3 bases, with 17 bases spanning the gap. The CDR3 totals 17 residues. Germline values: CDR1 SGHTA, CDR2 FQGNSA. The CDR3: CASSHLTGFGYNSPLHF. As DNA, the CDR3 is TGTGCCAGCAGCCATCTCACAGGGTTTGGCTATAATTCACCCCTCCACTTT.

The chain is built from TRBV11-3 and TRBJ2-3; 10 positions agree with TRBD2. V dropped 5 bases and J dropped 2; count of bases not matched to a gene: 10. Looked up from germline, CDR1 is SGHNT and CDR2 is YENEEA. This CDR3 comprises 17 residues. The CDR3 coding sequence is TGTGCCAGCAGCCCTAAACAGCGGGGGGGGGCCACAGATACGCAGTATTTT. Residues: CASSPKQRGGATDTQYF. Looking up the rest from reference TRBV11-3 and TRBJ2-3 gives the full variable domain: EAGVVQSPRYKIIEKKQPVAFWCNPISGHNTLYWYLQNLGQGPELLIRYENEEAVDDSQLPKDRFSAERLKGVDSTLKIQPAELGDSAVYLCASSPKQRGGATDTQYFGPGTRLTVL.